The entry below gives a single T cell receptor beta chain sequence along with its context. This sample is part of a study of shared T cell receptors in the human thymus. TCRdb keeps only in-frame clones here, not all; method: immunoSEQ multiplex PCR. The data show roughly 700,000 clones, around nine tenths seen once. Germline loops: CDR1 SGHAT, CDR2 FQNNGV. The CDR3 is 17 residues long. The J segment lost 5 bases and the V segment lost 1 base, leaving 12 bases of the junction unmatched. The same data also went into a second study, on human thymus T cells. That paper states: During corrective heart surgery, resections were taken, and the thymus tissue came from them.

This chain connects TRBV11-2 to TRBJ2-7; TRBD2 agrees at 9 bases. This TCR was recovered from a boy younger than two with a congenital heart defect. The sequenced sample consisted of thymocytes. CDR3 region: CASSLGGLAGSSNEQYF. The CDR3 DNA is TGTGCCAGCAGCTTAGGTGGGCTAGCGGGATCTTCCAACGAGCAGTACTTC. The full variable domain, completed using reference TRBV11-2 and TRBJ2-7, is EAGVAQSPRYKIIEKRQSVAFWCNPISGHATLYWYQQILGQGPKLLIQFQNNGVVDDSQLPKDRFSAERLKGVDSTLKIQPAKLEDSAVYLCASSLGGLAGSSNEQYFGPGTRLTVT.